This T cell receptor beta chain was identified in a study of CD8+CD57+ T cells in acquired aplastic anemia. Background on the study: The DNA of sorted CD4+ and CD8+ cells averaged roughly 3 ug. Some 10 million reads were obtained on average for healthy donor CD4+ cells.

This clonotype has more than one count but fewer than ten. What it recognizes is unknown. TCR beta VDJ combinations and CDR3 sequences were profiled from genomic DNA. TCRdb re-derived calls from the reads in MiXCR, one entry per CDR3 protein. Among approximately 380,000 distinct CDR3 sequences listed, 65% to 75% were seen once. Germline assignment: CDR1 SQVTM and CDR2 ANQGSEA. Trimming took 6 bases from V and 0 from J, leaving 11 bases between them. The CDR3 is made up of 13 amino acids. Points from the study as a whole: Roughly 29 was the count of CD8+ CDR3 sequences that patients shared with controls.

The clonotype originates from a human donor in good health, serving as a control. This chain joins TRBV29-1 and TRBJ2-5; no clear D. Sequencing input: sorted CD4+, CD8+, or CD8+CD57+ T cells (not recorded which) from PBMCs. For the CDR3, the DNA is TGCAGCGTGTACCAGGAGAACCAAGAGACCCAGTACTTC. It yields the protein CSVYQENQETQYF.